This is a list of T cell receptor beta chains from one sample in a study of OX40 agonist ivuxolimab in advanced cancers. Sequencing used immunoSEQ multiplex PCR; TCRdb keeps in-frame clones, though not all of them. The sample consists of over 50,000 clones, more than 70% of them appearing once. Material: CD4+ or CD8+ T cells sorted from blood, obtained in a trial of the OX40 agonist ivuxolimab. These receptor sequences come from an adult with an advanced solid tumor such as melanoma, head and neck, liver or kidney cancer. Each CDR3 is given with its conserved first and last residue. The D gene is left open where the match is weak. Size values are once, few and many counts, or a class for expanded clones, and some rows have none.

CDR3 length | J gene | D gene | clone size | V gene | CDR3 DNA | CDR3 protein
13 | TRBJ2-1 | . | . | TRBV2 | TGTGCCAGCAGTGGGAATGCCTACAATGAGCAGTTCTTC | CASSGNAYNEQFF
13 | TRBJ1-6 | . | . | TRBV6-6 | TGTGCCAGCAGTTTAGACAGAGATTCACCCCTCCACTTT | CASSLDRDSPLHF
13 | TRBJ2-7 | . | . | TRBV6-5 | TGTGCCAGCGGGGCCCTGGGGCGCTACGAGCAGTACTTC | CASGALGRYEQYF
14 | TRBJ2-2 | . | . | TRBV6-5 | TGTGCCAGCAATAAGGCGGGTAACACCGGGGAGCTGTTTTTT | CASNKAGNTGELFF
16 | TRBJ2-2 | TRBD1 | . | TRBV5-1 | TGCGCCAGCAGTTTGATAGCCGGGACAGTCACCGGGGAGCTGTTTTTT | CASSLIAGTVTGELFF
15 | TRBJ2-1 | . | . | TRBV7-9 | TGTGCCAGCAGCTTAGGGGCGGGGATTGGCTATGAGCAGTTCTTC | CASSLGAGIGYEQFF
16 | TRBJ1-2 | TRBD1 | . | TRBV19 | TGTGCCAGTAGTATGGGGGACGACAGGGCACTCTACGGCTACACCTTC | CASSMGDDRALYGYTF
14 | TRBJ1-2 | . | . | TRBV9 | TGTGCCAGCAGCGTAGACGCAGTCACCTATGGCTACACCTTC | CASSVDAVTYGYTF
14 | TRBJ1-2 | . | . | TRBV7-9 | TGTGCCAGCGACCTTGGGGCAGGAAACTATGGCTACACCTTC | CASDLGAGNYGYTF
16 | TRBJ2-7 | . | . | TRBV30 | TGTGCCTGGAGTTTCTACTCGGGGACCGACACCTACGAGCAGTACTTC | CAWSFYSGTDTYEQYF
13 | TRBJ2-5 | . | . | TRBV27 | TGTGCCAGCAGTTTTTATCAGGGAGAGACCCAGTACTTC | CASSFYQGETQYF
14 | TRBJ1-1 | TRBD1 | once | TRBV7-2 | TGTGCCAGCAGTCGACAGGGTTTTGGCACTGAAGCTTTCTTT | CASSRQGFGTEAFF
15 | TRBJ2-3 | . | once | TRBV19 | TGTGCCAGTAGTAGCCGGGGACGTTTAACAGATACGCAGTATTTT | CASSSRGRLTDTQYF
15 | TRBJ1-1 | . | once | TRBV5-4 | TGTGCCAGCAGCTTGGAGGTGTGGCAGAACACTGAAGCTTTCTTT | CASSLEVWQNTEAFF
12 | TRBJ1-1 | . | . | TRBV5-6 | TGTGCCAGCAGCCGCGGTGGATATGAAGCTTTCTTT | CASSRGGYEAFF
17 | TRBJ2-2 | . | . | TRBV11-2 | TGTGCCAGCAGCGCCCGTCGTCCGGGGCGCAACACCGGGGAGCTGTTTTTT | CASSARRPGRNTGELFF